This T cell receptor beta chain was retrieved from a study of identical twins. Overall study results and limits: It was cross-sectional statistical analysis, not following the same donors, that the conclusions relied on. With abundant cord blood beta clonotypes, insertions were fewer; memory repertoires showed no such pattern.

The CDR3 sequence is 13 residues long. The V gene lost 3 bases and the J gene lost 5 bases, with 10 bases spanning the gap. Germline V gene data show CDR1 as MNHEY and CDR2 as SMNVEV (reference sequence). Every sampled donor was Caucasian and healthy. Remarks on this clonotype: The target antigen is unknown.

A universal primer site came from template switching; cDNA carried unique molecular identifiers. TCRdb redid the calling of the 5' RACE reads with MiXCR, one entry per CDR3 protein. Counted here are some 1,700,000 distinct CDR3 sequences, roughly a third occurring once; the ten biggest clones make up 0.27%. Sequenced input: cord blood. This TCR derives from a newborn girl in good health. The J gene is TRBJ1-1, the V gene TRBV27; no clear D. CDR3 loop: CASSFLQRTEAFF. The CDR3 nucleotides read TGTGCCAGCAGTTTCCTACAGAGAACTGAAGCTTTCTTT.